The 9 T cell receptor beta chains in this list originate from one sample, sequenced in a study of T cells in Graves' hyperthyroidism and ophthalmopathy (dated by TCRdb to about 2019). Library preparation employed multiplex PCR. TCRdb records Illumina HiSeq 2000 as the sequencer. TCR beta CDR3 regions were amplified from RNA transcripts. The first round of RT-PCR for the TCR CDR3 was performed with the HTBI primer set and the Qiagen OneStep RT-PCR kit. TCRdb reprocessing: public reads trimmed at Q25 with fastp, clones called with MiXCR, in-frame beta chains kept. Identical CDR3 protein sequences are pooled into one entry, listed with their most common genes and DNA. Present in this sample are hundreds of thousands of distinct CDR3 sequences, approximately 14% of which were seen just once. The ten largest account for less than 15% of the sample. Sequenced input: blood. These receptors were taken from a man between 18 and 35 years old with Graves' ophthalmopathy.

The V and J genes are TRBV5-1 and TRBJ2-3; 7 bases are shared with TRBD2. V lost 6 bases to trimming and J lost 1 base; unmatched junction nucleotides: 8. The germline V gene has CDR1 SGHRS and CDR2 YFSETQ. The CDR3 consists of 15 residues. This chain's CDR3 is CASNPGAGGTDTQYF. CDR3 DNA: TGCGCCAGCAACCCTGGGGCGGGAGGCACAGATACGCAGTATTTT.

This clonotype was seen only a few times. This CDR3 reads CSARGGGLHQPQHF. CDR3 DNA sequence: TGCAGTGCTAGGGGAGGGGGGCTTCATCAGCCCCAGCATTTT. V is TRBV20-1 and J is TRBJ1-5; perhaps TRBD1 as D (6 bases). Germline lookup yields CDR1 DFQATT and CDR2 SNEGSKA (reference sequence). This CDR3 contains 14 residues. V shed 3 bases and J shed 5 bases, with 14 bases lying between them.

This clonotype was counted ten times or more. CDR3 loop: CASRTRREGGNEQFF. Here the CDR3 DNA reads TGTGCCAGCAGGACCCGGCGGGAGGGGGGCAATGAGCAGTTCTTC. The chain combines TRBV5-6 with TRBJ2-1; 9 nucleotides agree with TRBD2. The germline V gene encodes CDR1 SGHDT and CDR2 YYEEEE. The V segment lost 5 bases and the J segment 6 bases; nucleotides outside the gene matches: 9. CDR3 size: 15 residues.

V and J are TRBV10-2 and TRBJ2-3; 8 bases are a match to TRBD2. V lost 7 bases, J lost 3 bases, and 6 bases stayed unmatched. This CDR3 region has 14 residues. Germline assignment: CDR1 WSHSY and CDR2 SAAADI. CDR3 sequence reads: CASTYSGRTDTQYF. The CDR3 coding sequence is TGCGCCAGCACCTACAGCGGGAGAACAGATACGCAGTATTTT.

About this clonotype: A single base separates this from a much larger clone, so it may be a read error. J is TRBJ2-5 and V is TRBV6-9; TRBD2 matches at 7 bases. The junction had 6 bases not matched to a gene; V was cut back by 4 bases and J by 1 base. Germline values: CDR1 MNHGY, CDR2 SVAAGI. The CDR3 loop spans 15 amino acids. In DNA, the CDR3 is TGTGCCAGCAGTTGCCTTGGGACTACCCAAGAGACCCAGTACTTC. It translates to CASSCLGTTQETQYF.

The chain has TRBV4-2 and TRBJ2-1; D call uncertain. Per germline, CDR1 LGHNA and CDR2 YNFKEQ. V shed 0 bases and J shed 5 bases, with 8 bases lying between them. There are 14 residues in the CDR3. The CDR3 DNA sequence: TGTGCCAGCAGCCAAGAGGGCCGAAACAATGAGCAGTTCTTC. Translated, it gives CASSQEGRNNEQFF.

This clonotype was counted only a few times. The rearrangement links TRBV10-3 to TRBJ1-1; possibly TRBD1 for D (6 bases). Trimming stripped 9 bases from V and 1 base from J, with 9 bases between. Per the germline V gene, CDR1 is ENHRY and CDR2 is SYGVKD. There are 12 residues in the CDR3. CDR3 in amino acids: CAIMGANTEAFF. The CDR3, as DNA: TGTGCCATAATGGGGGCGAACACTGAAGCTTTCTTT.

There are many counts of this clonotype. This rearrangement joins TRBV7-2 to TRBJ2-5; D perhaps matches TRBD1 (5 bases). Germline CDR1 SGHTA, CDR2 FQGNSA. V lost 2 bases and J lost 5, with 15 bases in between. The CDR3 is 15 amino acids. For the CDR3, the DNA is TGTGCCAGCAGCTTAAACGTCAGGGTAGGCGAGACCCAGTACTTC. Its protein product is CASSLNVRVGETQYF.

This clonotype was seen a few times. The chain uses TRBV20-1 and TRBJ2-1; 10 bases fit TRBD2. V lost 0 bases and J lost 7; bases outside the gene matches: 9. The CDR3 is 16 amino acids. Germline CDR1 reads DFQATT; CDR2 reads SNEGSKA (reference sequence). CDR3 loop: CSARDYSAGGHNEQFF. DNA of the CDR3: TGCAGTGCTAGAGATTATTCAGCGGGGGGGCATAATGAGCAGTTCTTC.